The 32 T cell receptor beta chains presented below share a single source sample, sequenced in a study of T cell changes during pregnancy in multiple sclerosis. Profiled with immunoSEQ multiplex PCR; TCRdb holds only in-frame clones, not every one. The data hold roughly 30,000 clones, with roughly 89% observed a single time. The source material was CD8+ T cells from peripheral blood mononuclear cells, sampled in the first trimester of pregnancy. Every receptor here comes from a female donor with multiple sclerosis, enrolled in a pregnancy study.

The chain has TRBV25-1 and TRBJ1-1, with D possibly TRBD1 on 5 matching bases. V was clipped by 8 bases and J by 5 bases, with 9 bases between them. Germline loops: CDR1 MGHDK, CDR2 SYGVNS. The CDR3 is 11 residues long. In DNA form, the CDR3 reads TGTGCCAGCTGTCGGGGGACTGAAGCTTTCTTT. Encoded protein: CASCRGTEAFF.

The chain employs TRBV19 and TRBJ2-7, with TRBD1 matching over 7 bases. Per the germline V gene, CDR1 is LNHDA and CDR2 is SQIVND (reference sequence). The CDR3 extends over 15 amino acids. V was clipped by 4 bases and J by 4 bases; unmatched bases: 10. The CDR3 region is CASSTLGTAIYEQYF. The DNA of the CDR3 is TGTGCCAGTAGTACGCTCGGGACAGCTATTTACGAGCAGTACTTC.

The genes are TRBV6-4 and TRBJ2-7; D gene unclear. Germline-derived CDR1 and CDR2 are MRHNA and SNTAGT. This CDR3 has 15 residues. Trimming left V 6 bases short and J 0 bases short, with 15 bases between. The CDR3, as DNA: TGTGCCAGCAGGTTTGGTCAAACGGTCTCCTACGAGCAGTACTTC. This gives the protein CASRFGQTVSYEQYF.

V and J are TRBV2 and TRBJ2-1; TRBD2 matches at 9 bases. The CDR3 sequence is 16 residues long. J gave up 6 bases and V 5 bases, and 11 bases lay outside the gene matches. Per the germline V gene, CDR1 is SNHLY and CDR2 is FYNNEI. The DNA of the CDR3 is TGTGCCAGCAGTCTGGGCGGGAGGGCCTCTGGCAATGAGCAGTTCTTC. This sequence encodes CASSLGGRASGNEQFF.

The chain links TRBV6-6 to TRBJ2-2, with D possibly being TRBD1 (5 bases). The germline V gene has CDR1 MNHNY and CDR2 SVGAGI (reference sequence). V was trimmed by 4 bases and J by 3 bases, leaving 15 bases between them. CDR3 length: 16 amino acids. The CDR3 DNA follows: TGTGCCAGCAGTTCTCAGGGCTATGCGGACACCGGGGAGCTGTTTTTT. Its translation: CASSSQGYADTGELFF.

This sequence joins TRBV29-1 and TRBJ2-5; 9 bases are a match to TRBD1. The assigned J gene may be wrong: the sequence end matches TRBJ2-7 better. Germline V gives CDR1 SQVTM, CDR2 ANQGSEA. This CDR3 spans 16 amino acids. This CDR3 reads CSVGDRVLADPYEQYF. CDR3 DNA sequence: TGCAGCGTAGGGGACAGGGTCCTAGCGGACCCCTACGAGCAGTACTTC.

The chain recombines TRBV13 with TRBJ1-1; 11 nucleotides align to TRBD1. Germline CDR1 PRHDT, CDR2 FYEKMQ (reference sequence). This CDR3 has 15 amino acids. Trimming cost V 5 bases and J 10 bases; bases outside gene matches: 12. CDR3 sequence reads: CASSQPGQGALGAFF. The CDR3 DNA is TGTGCCAGCAGCCAACCCGGACAGGGGGCATTAGGAGCTTTCTTT.

The V and J genes are TRBV21-1 and TRBJ2-7; the table's D gene call, TRBD2, was not cross checked with the DNA. TRBV21-1 is a listed pseudogene. This CDR3 is 16 amino acids long. The CDR3 is CASSKVEDGDSYEQYF. The DNA of the CDR3 is TGTGCCAGCAGCAAAGTAGAGGACGGGGACTCCTACGAGCAGTACTTC.

A remark on this clone: One end of the junction is discordant with germline, which a read error may explain. The CDR3 protein is CASTYRGEETQYF. The CDR3 DNA reads as TGTGCCAGCACTTACCGAGGAGAAGAGACCCAGTACTTC. The chain joins TRBV6-5 to TRBJ2-5; D unresolved. CDR1 and CDR2 (germline): MNHEY, SVGAGI. The CDR3 spans 13 residues.

The chain links TRBV9 to TRBJ1-1, with 7 bases identical to TRBD1. The CDR3 totals 20 residues. Looked up from germline, CDR1 is SGDLS and CDR2 is YYNGEE. The V gene end was trimmed by 0 bases and the J gene end by 1 base; junction bases not matched to a gene: 18. This chain's CDR3 is CASSVVVAETGLFWNTEAFF. CDR3 nucleotides: TGTGCCAGCAGCGTAGTCGTCGCCGAGACAGGGCTGTTTTGGAACACTGAAGCTTTCTTT.

The chain joins TRBV27 to TRBJ2-7, with 9 bases identical to TRBD1. The germline V gene has CDR1 MNHEY and CDR2 SMNVEV (reference sequence). Trimming at V came to 6 bases and at J to 3 bases, leaving 12 bases not matched to a gene. The CDR3 has 16 residues. The CDR3 DNA sequence: TGTGCCAGCAGACTGCTGACCGGGACAGGGTTCTACGAGCAGTACTTC. Protein product: CASRLLTGTGFYEQYF.

This sequence joins TRBV10-3 and TRBJ1-1, with D tentatively TRBD1 (5 bases). V was shortened by 2 bases and J by 0 bases, with 25 bases between the two germline ends. Germline CDR1 ENHRY, CDR2 SYGVKD. The CDR3 spans 20 residues. The DNA for the CDR3 is TGTGCCATCAGTGAGCTGAAGAAAGGGGATCCTTACGACATGAACACTGAAGCTTTCTTT. It codes for CAISELKKGDPYDMNTEAFF.

The chain recombines TRBV6-6 with TRBJ1-5; 9 nucleotides agree with TRBD1. The CDR3 has 16 amino acids. V shed 5 bases, J shed 2 bases, and the junction held 7 bases outside the gene matches. CDR1 MNHNY and CDR2 SVGAGI come from the germline V gene (reference sequence). CDR3 amino acids: CASSRTGEKGNQPQHF. As DNA, the CDR3 is TGTGCCAGCAGTAGGACAGGGGAGAAGGGCAATCAGCCCCAGCATTTT.

In its sample, this clone ranks as medium-sized (0.01 to 0.1%). This specimen includes other DNA sequences encoding the same CDR3. The rearrangement uses TRBV6-4 and TRBJ2-2; 9 nucleotides agree with TRBD2. The V segment lost 4 bases and the J segment 3 bases; nucleotides outside the gene matches: 0. The CDR3 runs 14 residues. Germline lookup yields CDR1 MRHNA and CDR2 SNTAGT. CDR3 nucleotide sequence: TGTGCCAGCAGTGGACTAGCGGACACCGGGGAGCTGTTTTTT. It yields the protein CASSGLADTGELFF.

V usage is TRBV10-2 and J usage is TRBJ2-7, with D possibly matching TRBD1 (6 bases). V lost 10 bases to trimming and J lost 2 bases, with 12 bases between them. Germline CDR1 WSHSY, CDR2 SAAADI. This CDR3 has 12 amino acids. CDR3 nucleotide sequence: TGCGCCACCTTGGACAGACCCTACGAGCAGTACTTC. It encodes CATLDRPYEQYF.

V usage is TRBV19 and J usage is TRBJ2-2; D remains ambiguous. CDR1 and CDR2 from the germline V gene are LNHDA and SQIVND (reference sequence). The CDR3 extends over 15 amino acids. The V end lost 2 bases, the J end lost 0 bases, and 7 bases lay between the germline ends. The CDR3 DNA reads TGTGCCAGTAGTATAACGCAGACGAACACCGGGGAGCTGTTTTTT. Its protein product is CASSITQTNTGELFF.

The gene calls are TRBV10-2 and TRBJ2-1; 7 positions agree with TRBD2. V was pared by 4 bases and J by 4 bases, with 4 bases of the junction left unmatched. The CDR3 contains 14 residues. Germline-derived CDR1 and CDR2 are WSHSY and SAAADI. The CDR3 loop reads CASSASGMYNEQFF. In nucleotides, the CDR3 is TGCGCCAGCAGTGCAAGCGGGATGTACAATGAGCAGTTCTTC.

The rearrangement uses TRBV6-5 and TRBJ2-1, with 9 bases aligning to TRBD1. CDR3 length equals 15 residues. The germline CDR1 and CDR2 sequences are MNHEY and SVGAGI. V trimming: 6 bases; J trimming: 3 bases; junction bases outside the gene matches: 6. In nucleotides, the CDR3 is TGTGCCAGCAGCCCGGGACAGGGTCTCTACAATGAGCAGTTCTTC. Translating gives CASSPGQGLYNEQFF.

The chain has TRBV28 and TRBJ2-5; TRBD2 might be the D (6 bases). V dropped 4 bases and J dropped 5 bases, with 17 bases sitting between them. Germline CDR1 is MDHEN and CDR2 is SYDVKM. CDR3 size: 15 residues. CDR3 residues: CASSWTAGSGETQYF. CDR3 in DNA: TGTGCCAGCAGTTGGACTGCCGGGAGCGGGGAGACCCAGTACTTC.

The chain combines TRBV5-4 with TRBJ2-2; 9 positions agree with TRBD2. The trim removed 7 bases at V and 3 bases at J, leaving 4 bases unmatched. The CDR3 is 14 residues long. Germline V gene data show CDR1 as SGHNT and CDR2 as YYREEE (reference sequence). This CDR3 reads CASGQREDTGELFF. The CDR3 DNA reads as TGTGCCAGCGGACAGCGGGAGGACACCGGGGAGCTGTTTTTT.

J is TRBJ2-7 and V is TRBV4-1; 11 nucleotides agree with TRBD2. Germline V gene lookup returns CDR1 MGHRA and CDR2 YSYEKL. The CDR3 contains 16 residues. V lost 1 base, J lost 3 bases, and 5 bases stayed unmatched. The CDR3 region has the DNA TGCGCCAGCAGCCAAGTAGCGGGAGGGGGTTACTACGAGCAGTACTTC. It encodes CASSQVAGGGYYEQYF.

This clone was recorded only once. V usage is TRBV27 and J usage is TRBJ1-5, with D maybe TRBD1 (6 bases). V dropped 8 bases and J dropped 0 bases, with 11 bases sitting between them. The CDR3 loop spans 14 amino acids. CDR1 and CDR2 (germline): MNHEY, SMNVEV (reference sequence). CDR3 sequence reads: CASRGGPSNQPQHF. Here the CDR3 DNA reads TGTGCCAGCCGCGGGGGCCCTAGCAATCAGCCCCAGCATTTT.

The chain employs TRBV11-2 and TRBJ1-3; TRBD1 is a possible D gene (6 bases). This CDR3 contains 18 residues. Trimming stripped 5 bases from V and 2 bases from J, with 22 bases between. From germline, CDR1 is SGHAT and CDR2 FQNNGV. CDR3: CASSPRGTSGWAGNTIYF. CDR3 bases: TGTGCCAGCAGCCCACGAGGGACATCTGGCTGGGCTGGAAACACCATATATTTT.

The sample holds one count of this clone. This chain joins TRBV5-6 and TRBJ2-1; D gene uncertain. Germline CDR1 is SGHDT and CDR2 is YYEEEE. V lost 4 bases, J lost 7 bases, and 12 bases lay in between. This CDR3 is built from 13 residues. The chain's CDR3 is CASSLTLSNEQFF. As DNA, the CDR3 is TGTGCCAGCAGCCTGACTCTTTCGAATGAGCAGTTCTTC.

J is TRBJ2-7 and V is TRBV6-1; 8 bases map to TRBD2. Germline V gives CDR1 MNHNS, CDR2 SASEGT. The CDR3 is made up of 17 amino acids. After removal of 2 bases from V and 2 bases from J, the junction contained 11 bases not matched to a gene. The CDR3 region is CASSEFALLAGTYEQYF. As DNA, the CDR3 is TGTGCCAGCAGTGAATTCGCCCTTTTAGCGGGGACCTACGAGCAGTACTTC.

The J gene is TRBJ2-1, the V gene TRBV7-9, with D tentatively TRBD2 (6 bases). Germline V gene lookup returns CDR1 SEHNR and CDR2 FQNEAQ (reference sequence). This CDR3 is 13 amino acids long. V was pared by 8 bases and J by 4 bases, with 12 bases between. CDR3 in DNA: TGTGCCAGCTTCAGGGAGGCATACAATGAGCAGTTCTTC. As protein: CASFREAYNEQFF.

This clone was found a few times. The chain combines TRBV19 with TRBJ2-1; a weak D match, TRBD1 (5 bases). Germline CDR1 and CDR2: LNHDA and SQIVND (reference sequence). V lost 4 bases and J 3 bases, leaving 10 bases between the germline ends. This CDR3 has 14 amino acids. This chain's CDR3 is CASSRGGDYNEQFF. For the CDR3, the DNA is TGTGCCAGTAGTAGGGGCGGAGACTACAATGAGCAGTTCTTC.

The chain carries TRBV4-3 and TRBJ2-1; 10 bases line up with TRBD2. J was trimmed by 3 bases and V by 4 bases; bases with no gene match: 6. Germline CDR1 reads LGHNA; CDR2 reads YSLEER. The CDR3 runs to 16 residues. The CDR3 here is CASSPQTSGYYNEQFF. In DNA form, the CDR3 reads TGCGCCAGCAGCCCGCAGACTAGCGGGTACTACAATGAGCAGTTCTTC.

The V gene is TRBV7-8, the J gene TRBJ1-4, with 7 bases fitting TRBD1. The CDR3 totals 14 residues. Trimming at V came to 4 bases and at J to 12 bases, leaving 11 bases not matched to a gene. Germline values: CDR1 SGHVS, CDR2 FQNEAQ. The chain's CDR3 is CASSSLLEGAELFF. The CDR3 DNA is TGTGCCAGCAGCTCCCTCCTGGAGGGGGCTGAACTGTTTTTT.

The chain uses TRBV6-1 and TRBJ2-5; tentatively, D is TRBD2 (6 bases). Germline V gives CDR1 MNHNS, CDR2 SASEGT. The CDR3 contains 15 residues. The V end was cut by 6 bases, the J end by 4 bases, with 18 bases between. The CDR3 DNA reads as TGTGCCAGCAGACTCGGGACGGGGGAGTCAGAGACCCAGTACTTC. It codes for CASRLGTGESETQYF.

The chain couples TRBV19 to TRBJ1-1; no reliable D call. The CDR3 is 13 amino acids. Germline values: CDR1 LNHDA, CDR2 SQIVND (reference sequence). The V gene lost 5 bases and the J gene lost 1 base, with 8 bases spanning the gap. In DNA form, the CDR3 reads TGTGCCAGTAGTGGCAACAGGAACACTGAAGCTTTCTTT. Protein product: CASSGNRNTEAFF.

This clone was picked up one time. Sequence at one end of the junction differs from germline and may be a read error. V gene TRBV5-1 combines with J gene TRBJ2-1; maybe TRBD2 (5 bases). Germline V gives CDR1 SGHRS, CDR2 YFSETQ. The CDR3 spans 16 residues. The CDR3 is CASSLDDNYTGNEQFF. CDR3 nucleotide sequence: TGCGCCAGCAGTTTGGACGACAACTACACGGGGAATGAGCAGTTCTTC.